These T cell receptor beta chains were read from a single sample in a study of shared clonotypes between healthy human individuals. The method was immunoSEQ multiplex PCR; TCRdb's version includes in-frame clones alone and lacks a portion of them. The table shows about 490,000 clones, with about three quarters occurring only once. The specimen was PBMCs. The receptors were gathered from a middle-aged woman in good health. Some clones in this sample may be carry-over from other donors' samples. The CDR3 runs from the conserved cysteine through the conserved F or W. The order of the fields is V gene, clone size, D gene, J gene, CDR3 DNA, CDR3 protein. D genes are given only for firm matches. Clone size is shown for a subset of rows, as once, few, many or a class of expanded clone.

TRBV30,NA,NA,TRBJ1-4,TGTGCCTGGAGTGGGGACAATAATGAAAAACTGTTTTTT,CAWSGDNNEKLFF
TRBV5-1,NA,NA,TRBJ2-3,TGCGCCAGCAGCTTGAAACAGCCGGTCACAGATACGCAGTATTTT,CASSLKQPVTDTQYF
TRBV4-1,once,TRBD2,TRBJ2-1,TGCGCCAGCAGCTCCCCCGGGAGTAGCGGGAGGGCCCACAATGAGCAGTTCTTC,CASSSPGSSGRAHNEQFF
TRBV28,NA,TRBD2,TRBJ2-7,TGTGCCAGCAGCCCCCACCGAGAGACTAGCCACGAGCAGTACTTC,CASSPHRETSHEQYF
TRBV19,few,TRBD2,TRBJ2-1,TGTGCCAGTAGTATATATGGGCGGGAGTCGTTGTTGAATGAGCAGTTCTTC,CASSIYGRESLLNEQFF
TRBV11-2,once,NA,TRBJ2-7,TGTGCCAGCAGCGCAGCCGGGACACCAACCTACGAGCAGTACTTC,CASSAAGTPTYEQYF
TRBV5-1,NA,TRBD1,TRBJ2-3,TGCGCCAGCAGCCCAGGAAGCCAGGGGGCCACAGATACGCAGTATTTT,CASSPGSQGATDTQYF
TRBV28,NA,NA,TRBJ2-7,TGTGCCAGCAGTTTAGGCAGCTACGAGCAGTACTTC,CASSLGSYEQYF
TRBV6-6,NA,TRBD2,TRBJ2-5,TGTGCCAGCAGTTCGACTAGCGGGAGGAAAGAGACCCAGTACTTC,CASSSTSGRKETQYF
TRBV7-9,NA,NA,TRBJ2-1,TGTGCCAGCAGCTTAAGTGGGAGCTCCTACAATGAGCAGTTCTTC,CASSLSGSSYNEQFF
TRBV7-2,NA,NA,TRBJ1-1,TGTGCCAGCAGCTTAGTCTGGAGGGCAGGGGTGCGTGGCACTGAAGCTTTCTTT,CASSLVWRAGVRGTEAFF
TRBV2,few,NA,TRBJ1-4,TGTGCCAGCAGTTCCCCGGGATCTAATGAAAAACTGTTTTTT,CASSSPGSNEKLFF
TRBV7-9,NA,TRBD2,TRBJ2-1,TGTGCCAGCAGCGGAGGAGCCGCGGGAGTGGTTGAGCAGTTCTTC,CASSGGAAGVVEQFF
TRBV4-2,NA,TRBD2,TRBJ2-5,TGTGCCAGCAGCCCGGGACTAGCGGAACAAGAGACCCAGTACTTC,CASSPGLAEQETQYF
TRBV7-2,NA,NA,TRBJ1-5,TGTGCCAGCAGCTTAGAGAGGGGTCGGCCCCAGCATTTT,CASSLERGRPQHF
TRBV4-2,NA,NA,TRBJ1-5,TGTGCCAGCAGCCAAGTCGGGGGGAACAATCAGCCCCAGCATTTT,CASSQVGGNNQPQHF
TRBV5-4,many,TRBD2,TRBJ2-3,TGTGCCAGCAGCATGGGACTAGCGGGAGTAACAGATACGCAGTATTTT,CASSMGLAGVTDTQYF
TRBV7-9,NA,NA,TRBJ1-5,TGTGCCAGCAGCTTAAGAGGGAATCAGCCCCAGCATTTT,CASSLRGNQPQHF
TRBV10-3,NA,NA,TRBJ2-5,TGTGCCATCAGTGACTACTGGGGGACCCAGTACTTC,CAISDYWGTQYF
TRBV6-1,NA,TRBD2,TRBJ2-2,TGTGCCAGCGCGGGACTAGCGGGAAACACCGGGGAGCTGTTTTTT,CASAGLAGNTGELFF
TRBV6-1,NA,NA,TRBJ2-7,TGTGCCAGCAGCCGACTAGGTGGGACAGAAAACGAGCAGTACTTC,CASSRLGGTENEQYF
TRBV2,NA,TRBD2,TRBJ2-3,TGTGCCAGCAGTGAACTAGCGGGAATCTCGTATTTT,CASSELAGISYF
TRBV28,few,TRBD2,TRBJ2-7,TGTGCCAGCTTCCCCCAGCGGGGAAACTCCTACGAGCAGTACTTC,CASFPQRGNSYEQYF
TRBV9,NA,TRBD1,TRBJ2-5,TGTGCCAGCAGCGTAGACAGGGGGCGAGTAGAGACCCAGTACTTC,CASSVDRGRVETQYF
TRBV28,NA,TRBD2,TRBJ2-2,TGTGCCAGCAGTCTCGGACTAGCGGGAAATAAGAACACCGGGGAGCTGTTTTTT,CASSLGLAGNKNTGELFF
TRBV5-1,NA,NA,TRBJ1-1,TGCGCCAGCAGCTTGAGCGGGCCACCGAACACTGAAGCTTTCTTT,CASSLSGPPNTEAFF
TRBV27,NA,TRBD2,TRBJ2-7,TGTGCCAGCATATTGGGTAGCGGGAGCTCCTACGAGCAGTACTTC,CASILGSGSSYEQYF
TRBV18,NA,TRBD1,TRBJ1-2,TGTGCCAGCTCACCAGTCCGGGACAGGGGAAGGATTGGTGGCTACACCTTC,CASSPVRDRGRIGGYTF
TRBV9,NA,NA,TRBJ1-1,TGTGCCAGCAGCGTAGAAGGAGATTCTGAAGCTTTCTTT,CASSVEGDSEAFF
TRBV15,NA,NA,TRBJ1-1,TGTGCCACCAGCAGAGATCGGGGGAACACTGAAGCTTTCTTT,CATSRDRGNTEAFF
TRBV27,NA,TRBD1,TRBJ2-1,TGTGCCAGCAGACCCGGGACAGGGGCCGAGATATACAATGAGCAGTTCTTC,CASRPGTGAEIYNEQFF
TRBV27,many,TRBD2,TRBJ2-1,TGTGCCAGCAGTATGGGGGGCGGGAGGGCATTGTTTGAGCAGTTCTTC,CASSMGGGRALFEQFF
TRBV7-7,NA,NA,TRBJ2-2,TGTGCCAGCAGCTTCGGAGGGGCGAACACCGGGGAGCTGTTTTTT,CASSFGGANTGELFF
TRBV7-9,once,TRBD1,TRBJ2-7,TGTGCCAGCAGCCTGGGGACAGGGGGAGAGCAGTACTTC,CASSLGTGGEQYF
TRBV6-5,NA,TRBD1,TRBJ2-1,TGTGCCAGCAGTAACAGGGGATACAATGAGCAGTTCTTC,CASSNRGYNEQFF
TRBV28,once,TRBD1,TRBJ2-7,TGTGCCAGCAGTTTCCCGACAGGGAACGAGCAGTACTTC,CASSFPTGNEQYF
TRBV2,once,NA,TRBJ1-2,TGTGCCAGCAGTGTCCCCGGCTACACCTTC,CASSVPGYTF
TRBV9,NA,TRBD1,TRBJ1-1,TGTGCCAGCAGCGTAACGACAGGGAGCGCTGAAGCTTTCTTT,CASSVTTGSAEAFF
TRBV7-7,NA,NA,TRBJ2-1,TGTGCCAGCAGCTTAGCGCCTAGTCCCCACAATGAGCAGTTCTTC,CASSLAPSPHNEQFF
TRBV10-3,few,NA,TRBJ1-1,TGTGCCATCAGTCTCGAGAGGGGGGAAGCTTTCTTT,CAISLERGEAFF